This entry is about one TCR beta chain. Its antigen remains undetermined. Per-base quality was not reported, and no clone a single base away is much larger than it. The data were taken from a study of T-cell memory formation after mild COVID-19 (dated by TCRdb to the early 2020s). In terms of the full investigation: TCR sequence clusters from the two donors were largely donor specific. The cohort was made up of two young adult volunteers, one female and one male, who were previously healthy. In a couple of donors, T-cell clones that expanded and contracted after mild COVID-19 were followed by sequencing TCRalpha and TCRbeta repertoires longitudinally. Here is what the overall study found, with its caveats: The detection of some responding clones in pre-infection memory suggests that pre-existing cross-reactive memory T cells joined the SARS-CoV-2 response. From day 15 to 85, contracting clones showed balanced CD4/CD8 phenotypes, whereas a second wave of clones that expanded from day 15 to 37 leaned towards CD4+. Only two mild cases were covered in the study, and larger cohorts including severe cases with pre-infection samples were considered necessary. Contracting CD4+ clones were found mainly in CM and EM memory subsets, while CD8+ clones were enriched in EMRA. SARS-CoV-2 specificity was not confirmed for the second-wave clones peaking on day 37.

There are 14 amino acids in the CDR3, from cysteine to phenylalanine inclusive. The entry retains the CDR3 DNA only, 42 bases that are in frame from base 1. The junction carries 13 bases between V and J, which are trimmed by 4 bases and 4 bases respectively. From a lookup of the germline V gene, CDR1 and CDR2 are LGHNA and YSLEER. TCRdb records Illumina NovaSeq 6000 as the sequencer. Using 5'RACE with constant-segment primers, TCRalpha and TCRbeta cDNA libraries were constructed, with sample barcodes and unique molecular identifiers added in the process. Trizol reagent was used to extract RNA from every sample. The libraries were amplified in two PCR steps, and the second step added a second sample barcode and Illumina TruSeq adapters. Sequencing of the libraries was done on an Illumina NovaSeq, producing 2 x 150 bp paired-end reads. For the original study's pipeline: The reads were demultiplexed and collapsed into UMI-guided consensus sequences using migec v1.2.7. Using mixcr v2.1.11, the UMI consensuses were aligned to TRA and TRB V and J templates and assembled into clonotypes. A clonotype was counted as expanded or contracted only when both edgeR and NoisET called the clonotype significant, with the noise models trained on biological replicates. For edgeR calls, the cutoffs were a false discovery rate-adjusted p below 0.01 and a log2 fold-change threshold of 1. PCA with hierarchical clustering of max-normalized trajectories of the 1000 most abundant clonotypes was used as exploratory dynamics analysis. The CD4 or CD8 phenotype of responding clones was assigned using the separately sequenced CD4+ and CD8+ repertoires. TCRdb ran its own pipeline on the public reads, namely fastp trimming at Q25 and MiXCR clone calling, and kept in-frame beta chains. Records with the same CDR3 protein are collapsed into one entry carrying the most frequent genes and DNA. What appears here as the V and J calls and clone size reflects TCRdb's work, not the paper's. A total of tens of thousands of distinct CDR3 sequences appear in this sample, 20% to 30% of them only once. Together, the top ten hold roughly 39% of the sample.

Ficoll-Paque density gradient centrifugation was used to isolate PBMCs. The sequence links TRBV4-3 to TRBJ1-2; the D segment could be TRBD1, given 5 matching bases. The clonotype comes from a man between 18 and 29 years old who had mild COVID-19 (a few samples of this study predate the infection). The sample titles of this study are shuffled in the database, so cell type and time point are left out; the donor was told from shared clones. The specimen was PBMCs or a T cell subset sorted from them (not recorded which). The CDR3 has the sequence CASSPSGTVYGYTF. The bases read TGCGCCAGCAGCCCATCCGGGACGGTCTATGGCTACACCTTC.